Reported below is one T cell receptor (beta chain). The method was immunoSEQ multiplex PCR; TCRdb's version includes in-frame clones alone and lacks a portion of them. The repertoire has roughly 81,000 clones, 80% to 90% of them found once; the top ten carry around 8.2%. These data belong to a study of T cell responses to AZD1222 COVID-19 vaccine. Germline loops: CDR1 MDHEN, CDR2 SYDVKM. This CDR3 comprises 15 residues. Unmatched junction bases numbered 7, after V lost 3 bases and J lost 6 bases. The source was peripheral blood, collected on day 0 of AZD1222 vaccination. The clonotype comes from an adult in good health. V gene TRBV28 combines with J gene TRBJ1-3, with 8 bases lining up with TRBD1. CDR3: CASSFGTGHQNTIYF. CDR3 DNA: TGTGCCAGCAGTTTCGGGACAGGCCATCAAAACACCATATATTTT.